Listed below are T cell receptor beta chains from one sample, sequenced in a study of blood T cell repertoires in COVID-19. Only in-frame clones appear in the TCRdb table, and some are missing; sequencing was by immunoSEQ multiplex PCR. The sample includes more than 90,000 clones, roughly nine tenths of them seen just once. The sample consisted of peripheral blood. Receptors originate from a man in his 70s who had recovered from COVID-19. Each CDR3 is given without its conserved first and last residue.

>TRBJ1-1|TRBV3-1/TRBV3-2
ASSQGTGGTEAF
>TRBJ2-5|TRBV4-1
ASSQDKGSLAGAQETQY
>TRBJ2-3|TRBV5-5
ASSSQDTQY
>TRBJ2-7|TRBV4-1
ASSPRTSGVLYEQY
>TRBJ1-5|TRBV5-8
ASSLDRGPAGNQPQH
>TRBJ1-4|TRBV15
ATSRDLGLVEKLF
>TRBJ2-1|TRBV18
ASSPTGDYNEQF
>TRBJ2-3|TRBV24-1
ATSDPGGPSTDTQY
>TRBJ1-4|TRBV19
ASSKGGGTANEKLF
>TRBJ2-2|TRBV4-2
ASSQGLAGSGGGGELF
>TRBJ1-2|TRBV6-5
ASGRDRNYGYT
>TRBJ2-1|TRBV5-1
ASSFSGGGYNEQF